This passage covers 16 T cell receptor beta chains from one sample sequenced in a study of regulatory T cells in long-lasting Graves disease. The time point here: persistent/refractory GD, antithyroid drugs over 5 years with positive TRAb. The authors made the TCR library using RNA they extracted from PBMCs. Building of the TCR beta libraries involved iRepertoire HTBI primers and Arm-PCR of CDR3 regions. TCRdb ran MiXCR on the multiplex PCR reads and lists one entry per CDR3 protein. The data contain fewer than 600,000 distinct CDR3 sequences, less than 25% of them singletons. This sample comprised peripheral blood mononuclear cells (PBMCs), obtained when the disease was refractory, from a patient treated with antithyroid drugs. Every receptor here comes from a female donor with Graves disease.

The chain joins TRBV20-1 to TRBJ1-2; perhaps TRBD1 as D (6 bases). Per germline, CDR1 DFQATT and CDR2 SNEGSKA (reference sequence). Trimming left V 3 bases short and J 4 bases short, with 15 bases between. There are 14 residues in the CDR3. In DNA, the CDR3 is TGCAGTGCTAGTGGACAGTCTAAGCTCTATGGCTACACCTTC. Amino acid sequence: CSASGQSKLYGYTF.

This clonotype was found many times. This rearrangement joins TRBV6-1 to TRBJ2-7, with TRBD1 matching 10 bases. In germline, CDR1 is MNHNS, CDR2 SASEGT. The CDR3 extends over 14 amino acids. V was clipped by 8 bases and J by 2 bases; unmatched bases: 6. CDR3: CASRRDRGTYEQYF. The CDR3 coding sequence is TGTGCCAGCCGCCGGGACAGGGGAACCTACGAGCAGTACTTC.

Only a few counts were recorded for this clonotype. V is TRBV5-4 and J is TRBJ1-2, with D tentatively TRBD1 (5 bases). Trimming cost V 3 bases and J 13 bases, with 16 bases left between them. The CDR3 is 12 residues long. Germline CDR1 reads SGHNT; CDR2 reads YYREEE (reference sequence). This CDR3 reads CASSYGEGIPTF. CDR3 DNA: TGTGCCAGCAGCTACGGGGAGGGGATTCCCACCTTC.

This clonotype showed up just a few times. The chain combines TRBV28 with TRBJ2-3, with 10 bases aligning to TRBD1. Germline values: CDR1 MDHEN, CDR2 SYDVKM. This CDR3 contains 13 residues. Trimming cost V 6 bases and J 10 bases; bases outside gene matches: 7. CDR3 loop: CASRMGQGFAQYF. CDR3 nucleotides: TGTGCCAGCAGAATGGGACAGGGGTTCGCGCAGTATTTT.

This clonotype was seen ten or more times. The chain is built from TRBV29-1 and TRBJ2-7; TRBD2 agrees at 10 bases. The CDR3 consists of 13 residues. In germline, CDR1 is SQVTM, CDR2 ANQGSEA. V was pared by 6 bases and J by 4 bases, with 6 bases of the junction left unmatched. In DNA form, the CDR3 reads TGCAGCGTACGGACTAGCGGAGATTACGAGCAGTACTTC. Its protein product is CSVRTSGDYEQYF.

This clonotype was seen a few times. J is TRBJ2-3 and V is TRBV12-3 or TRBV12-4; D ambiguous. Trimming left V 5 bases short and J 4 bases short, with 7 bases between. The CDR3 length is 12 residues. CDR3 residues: CASSTNADTQYF. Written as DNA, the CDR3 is TGTGCCAGCAGTACGAACGCAGATACGCAGTATTTT.

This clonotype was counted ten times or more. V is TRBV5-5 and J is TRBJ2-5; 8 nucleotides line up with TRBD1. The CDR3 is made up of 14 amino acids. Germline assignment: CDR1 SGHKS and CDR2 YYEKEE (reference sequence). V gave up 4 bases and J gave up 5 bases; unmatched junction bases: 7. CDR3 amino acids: CASSRTGFGETQYF. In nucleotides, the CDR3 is TGTGCCAGCAGCAGGACAGGGTTTGGGGAGACCCAGTACTTC.

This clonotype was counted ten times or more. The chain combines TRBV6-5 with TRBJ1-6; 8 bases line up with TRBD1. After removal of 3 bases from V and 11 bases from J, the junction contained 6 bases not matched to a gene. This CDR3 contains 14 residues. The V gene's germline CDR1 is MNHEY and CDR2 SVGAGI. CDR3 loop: CASSYGQGAAPLHF. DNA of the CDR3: TGTGCCAGCAGTTATGGGCAGGGGGCTGCACCCCTCCACTTT.

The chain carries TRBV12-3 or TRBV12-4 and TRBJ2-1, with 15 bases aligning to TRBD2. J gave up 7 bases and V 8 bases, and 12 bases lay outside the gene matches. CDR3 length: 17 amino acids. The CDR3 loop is CASHERVGLAGGNEQFF. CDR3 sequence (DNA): TGTGCCAGCCATGAACGGGTTGGACTAGCGGGAGGGAATGAGCAGTTCTTC.

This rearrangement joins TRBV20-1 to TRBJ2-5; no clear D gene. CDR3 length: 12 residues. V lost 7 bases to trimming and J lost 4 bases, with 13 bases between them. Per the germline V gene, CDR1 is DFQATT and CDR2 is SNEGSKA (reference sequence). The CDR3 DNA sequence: TGCAGTGGAATTGGGCCTGTAGAGACCCAGTACTTC. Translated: CSGIGPVETQYF.

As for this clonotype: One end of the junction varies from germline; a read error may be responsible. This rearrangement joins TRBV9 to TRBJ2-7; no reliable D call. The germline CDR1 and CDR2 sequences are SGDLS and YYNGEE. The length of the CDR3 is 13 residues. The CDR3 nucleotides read TGTGCCAGCAGCGTAGATCCCGCCTACGAGCGGTACTTC. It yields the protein CASSVDPAYERYF.

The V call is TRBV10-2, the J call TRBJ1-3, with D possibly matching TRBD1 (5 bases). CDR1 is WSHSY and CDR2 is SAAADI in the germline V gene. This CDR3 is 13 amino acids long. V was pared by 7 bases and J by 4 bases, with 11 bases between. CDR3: CASTAGYGNTIYF. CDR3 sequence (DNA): TGCGCCAGCACCGCAGGGTACGGAAACACCATATATTTT.

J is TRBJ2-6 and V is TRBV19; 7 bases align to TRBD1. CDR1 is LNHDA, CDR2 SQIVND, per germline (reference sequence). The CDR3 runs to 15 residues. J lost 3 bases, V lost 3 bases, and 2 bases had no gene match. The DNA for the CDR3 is TGTGCCAGTAGTATCGGACAGGATGGGGCCAACGTCCTGACTTTC. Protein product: CASSIGQDGANVLTF.

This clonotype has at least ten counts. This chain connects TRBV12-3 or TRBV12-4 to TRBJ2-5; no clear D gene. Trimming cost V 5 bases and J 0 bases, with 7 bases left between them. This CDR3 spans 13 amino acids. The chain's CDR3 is CASSIKNQETQYF. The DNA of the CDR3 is TGTGCCAGCAGTATCAAAAACCAAGAGACCCAGTACTTC.

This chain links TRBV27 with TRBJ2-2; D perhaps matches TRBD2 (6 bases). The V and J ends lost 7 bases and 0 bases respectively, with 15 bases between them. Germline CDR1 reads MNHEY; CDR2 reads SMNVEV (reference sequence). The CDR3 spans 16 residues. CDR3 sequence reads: CASTLNSGANTGELFF. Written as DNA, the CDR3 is TGTGCCAGCACCCTAAATAGCGGAGCGAACACCGGGGAGCTGTTTTTT.

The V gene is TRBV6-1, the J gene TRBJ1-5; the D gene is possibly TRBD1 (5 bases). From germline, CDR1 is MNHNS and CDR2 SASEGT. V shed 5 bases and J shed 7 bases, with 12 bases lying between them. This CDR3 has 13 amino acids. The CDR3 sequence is CASSQGIRQPQHF. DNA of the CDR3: TGTGCCAGCAGTCAGGGAATCAGGCAGCCCCAGCATTTT.